Presented here are 32 T cell receptor beta chains from one specimen sequenced in a study of blood T cell repertoires in COVID-19. Assay used: immunoSEQ multiplex PCR; TCRdb lists only in-frame clones, some missing. The sample yields hundreds of thousands of clones, 80% to 90% seen once. The sample comprised PBMCs or T cells enriched from blood (not recorded which). The receptors come from a man in his forties who had recovered from COVID-19.

The chain carries TRBV4-3 and TRBJ2-1, with 9 bases aligning to TRBD2. The germline V gene has CDR1 LGHNA and CDR2 YSLEER. The trim removed 4 bases at V and 7 bases at J, leaving 11 bases unmatched. The CDR3 loop spans 16 amino acids. CDR3 amino acids: CASSPPRASGTNEQFF. As DNA, the CDR3 is TGCGCCAGCAGCCCCCCAAGGGCTAGCGGGACGAATGAGCAGTTCTTC.

The J gene is TRBJ2-6, the V gene TRBV9, with 8 positions matching TRBD1. V lost 3 bases and J lost 1; bases outside the gene matches: 9. The CDR3 consists of 18 residues. CDR1 is SGDLS, CDR2 YYNGEE, per germline. CDR3 coding DNA: TGTGCCAGCAGCGCAAGACAGGGGCAGGGTTCTGGGGCCAACGTCCTGACTTTC. It is translated as CASSARQGQGSGANVLTF.

The CDR3 DNA sequence: TGTGCCAGCGCGGCCCTCGGGACAGCCTCCTACGAGCAGTACTTC. It specifies CASAALGTASYEQYF. This chain links TRBV2 with TRBJ2-7, with 7 bases that match TRBD1. V lost 8 bases to trimming and J lost 0 bases; unmatched junction nucleotides: 10. There are 15 residues in the CDR3. Germline CDR1 is SNHLY and CDR2 is FYNNEI. Complete variable domain (other parts from reference TRBV2 and TRBJ2-7): EPEVTQTPSHQVTQMGQEVILRCVPISNHLYFYWYRQILGQKVEFLVSFYNNEISEKSEIFDDQFSVERPDGSNFTLKIRSTKLEDSAMYFCASAALGTASYEQYFGPGTRLTVT.

The rearrangement uses TRBV27 and TRBJ1-1, with D unresolved. Germline-derived CDR1 and CDR2 are MNHEY and SMNVEV (reference sequence). The V end was cut by 5 bases, the J end by 1 base, with 8 bases between. The CDR3 has 13 residues. CDR3 DNA: TGTGCCAGCAGTGGGCACCCGAACACTGAAGCTTTCTTT. It codes for CASSGHPNTEAFF.

This clone has more than one count but fewer than ten. The rearrangement uses TRBV6-5 and TRBJ1-5; no reliable D call. V lost 0 bases, J lost 0 bases, and 3 bases lay in between. Germline V gene lookup returns CDR1 MNHEY and CDR2 SVGAGI. The CDR3 is 14 amino acids. This CDR3 is CASSYSHSNQPQHF. The CDR3 coding sequence is TGTGCCAGCAGTTACTCCCATAGCAATCAGCCCCAGCATTTT.

V and J are TRBV3-1 (or the pseudogene TRBV3-2) and TRBJ2-3, with 10 bases fitting TRBD2. The germline gives CDR1 LGHDT, CDR2 YNNKEL (reference sequence). The CDR3 length is 15 residues. V trimming: 6 bases; J trimming: 4 bases; junction bases outside the gene matches: 7. Written as DNA, the CDR3 is TGTGCCAGCAGTCCACTAGCGGGGAGTTCAGATACGCAGTATTTT. Amino acid sequence: CASSPLAGSSDTQYF.

This clone was counted between two and nine times. V gene TRBV29-1 combines with J gene TRBJ2-1; D not resolved. The germline gives CDR1 SQVTM, CDR2 ANQGSEA. Trimming stripped 5 bases from V and 6 bases from J, with 8 bases between. This CDR3 contains 11 residues. CDR3 nucleotides: TGCAGCGTTAAAATCTCCAATGAGCAGTTCTTC. Its translation is CSVKISNEQFF.

This clone was seen only once. V gene TRBV12-3 or TRBV12-4 combines with J gene TRBJ2-4; TRBD2 might be the D (5 bases). This CDR3 is built from 13 residues. The V gene lost 6 bases and the J gene lost 8 bases, with 14 bases spanning the gap. The CDR3 nucleotides read TGTGCCAGCAGACCACTCGGGGTGTACATTCAGTACTTC. Translating gives CASRPLGVYIQYF.

CDR3 amino acids: CASSPALHAYQETQYF. The CDR3 nucleotides read TGTGCCAGCAGTCCCGCCCTTCACGCGTACCAAGAGACCCAGTACTTC. The gene calls are TRBV27 and TRBJ2-5; D uncertain. CDR3 size: 16 residues. Germline-derived CDR1 and CDR2 are MNHEY and SMNVEV (reference sequence). V shed 5 bases and J shed 0 bases, with 16 bases lying between them.

The rearrangement uses TRBV19 and TRBJ2-1, with a weak D call TRBD2 (6 bases). Germline loops: CDR1 LNHDA, CDR2 SQIVND (reference sequence). Trimming removed 6 bases from V and 7 bases from J, with 19 bases in between. CDR3 size: 15 residues. In DNA, the CDR3 is TGTGCCAGTAGGACCCAGGAGGGCCGCAGAAATGAGCAGTTCTTC. Translating gives CASRTQEGRRNEQFF.

The chain employs TRBV9 and TRBJ1-2; weak D call: TRBD1 (6 bases). Germline-derived CDR1 and CDR2 are SGDLS and YYNGEE. The V end was cut by 5 bases, the J end by 6 bases, with 17 bases between. The CDR3 spans 14 residues. The CDR3 protein is CASRGQLLTDGYTF. CDR3 in DNA: TGTGCCAGCAGAGGACAGCTACTCACTGATGGCTACACCTTC.

The chain has TRBV5-1 and TRBJ1-2; 10 nucleotides agree with TRBD1. Trimming removed 4 bases from V and 2 bases from J; junction bases left unmatched: 11. CDR1 and CDR2 (germline): SGHRS, YFSETQ. This CDR3 comprises 17 residues. CDR3 sequence reads: CASSPSGTGARNYGYTF. CDR3 coding DNA: TGCGCCAGCAGCCCAAGTGGGACAGGGGCGAGAAACTATGGCTACACCTTC.

The V gene is TRBV6-2 or TRBV6-3, the J gene TRBJ2-3; D may be TRBD1 (5 bases). CDR3 length equals 16 residues. V was shortened by 6 bases and J by 2 bases, with 18 bases between the two germline ends. Germline V gene sequence: CDR1 MNHEY, CDR2 SVGEGT. The CDR3 region is CASSLIRAHLTDTQYF. The CDR3 DNA is TGTGCCAGCAGCCTAATCAGGGCACACCTCACAGATACGCAGTATTTT.

The rearrangement joins TRBV20-1 to TRBJ2-1; 9 bases map to TRBD2. The CDR3 has 17 amino acids. Looked up from germline, CDR1 is DFQATT and CDR2 is SNEGSKA (reference sequence). Losses at the gene ends were 3 bases for V and 9 bases for J; bases not matched to a gene: 18. The chain's CDR3 is CSASPRGWGLAGGEQFF. The CDR3 nucleotides are TGCAGTGCTAGTCCCCGGGGGTGGGGACTAGCCGGCGGTGAGCAGTTCTTC.

The chain joins TRBV27 to TRBJ2-2; the D gene is possibly TRBD2 (6 bases). From germline, CDR1 is MNHEY and CDR2 SMNVEV (reference sequence). The V end was cut by 7 bases, the J end by 4 bases, with 16 bases between. This CDR3 has 15 amino acids. In DNA form, the CDR3 reads TGTGCCAGCAATAGTCGGCTCGGGGGCACCGGGGAGCTGTTTTTT. It translates to CASNSRLGGTGELFF.

The V call is TRBV2, the J call TRBJ1-1, with TRBD1 as a possible D gene (6 bases). V lost 8 bases to trimming and J lost 6 bases, with 19 bases between them. In germline, CDR1 is SNHLY, CDR2 FYNNEI. The CDR3 covers 14 residues. The CDR3 sequence: CASPPGQNSPEAFF. CDR3 DNA sequence: TGTGCCAGCCCTCCGGGACAAAACTCCCCTGAAGCTTTCTTT.

CDR3 sequence: CSVVASGRTDTQYF. In nucleotides, the CDR3 is TGCAGCGTTGTGGCTAGCGGGCGCACAGATACGCAGTATTTT. The gene calls are TRBV29-1 and TRBJ2-3; 8 nucleotides align to TRBD2. The germline gives CDR1 SQVTM, CDR2 ANQGSEA. The CDR3 covers 14 residues. V lost 4 bases and J lost 1; bases outside the gene matches: 4.

A word on this clone: In the same sample, other DNA sequences code for this CDR3. This chain joins TRBV5-4 and TRBJ1-1; unclear D gene. Germline V gene lookup returns CDR1 SGHNT and CDR2 YYREEE (reference sequence). The V gene lost 0 bases and the J gene lost 2 bases, with 8 bases spanning the gap. The CDR3 consists of 14 residues. CDR3 loop: CASSLAAVNTEAFF. Written as DNA, the CDR3 is TGTGCCAGCAGCTTGGCCGCGGTCAACACTGAAGCTTTCTTT.

The genes are TRBV6-1 and TRBJ2-2; D gene unclear. The CDR3 contains 15 residues. The germline V gene has CDR1 MNHNS and CDR2 SASEGT. Trimming took off 2 bases at V and 2 bases at J, with 9 bases between the two ends. In DNA form, the CDR3 reads TGTGCCAGCAGTGAATCGTTAGTCAACACCGGGGAGCTGTTTTTT. Translated: CASSESLVNTGELFF.

The DNA for the CDR3 is TGTGCCAGCAGCAGCAGCGCGGGGGGGCAGTACTTC. Encoded protein: CASSSSAGGQYF. The rearrangement links TRBV7-9 to TRBJ2-7; 8 bases agree with TRBD2. Germline CDR1 reads SEHNR; CDR2 reads FQNEAQ (reference sequence). The CDR3 totals 12 residues. With 5 bases clipped from V and 9 bases from J, the junction kept 6 bases outside the gene matches.

The rearrangement uses TRBV7-8 and TRBJ1-2, with 10 bases lining up with TRBD1. The CDR3 runs to 17 residues. V was pared by 0 bases and J by 4 bases, with 8 bases of the junction left unmatched. CDR1 and CDR2 from the germline V gene are SGHVS and FQNEAQ. CDR3 DNA sequence: TGTGCCAGCAGCTTAGCCGGGGGGACAGGGGCTGTCTATGGCTACACCTTC. Translating gives CASSLAGGTGAVYGYTF.

V is TRBV20-1 and J is TRBJ1-3, with unresolved D. V dropped 3 bases and J dropped 0 bases, with 9 bases sitting between them. CDR1 and CDR2 from the germline V gene are DFQATT and SNEGSKA (reference sequence). The CDR3 length is 14 residues. CDR3 in DNA: TGCAGTGCTAGTATGCGTAGCTCTGGAAACACCATATATTTT. It codes for CSASMRSSGNTIYF.

The V gene is TRBV20-1, the J gene TRBJ2-1; TRBD2 matches 10 bases. The CDR3 spans 11 residues. The germline gives CDR1 DFQATT, CDR2 SNEGSKA (reference sequence). CDR3 loop: CAGLAGVEQFF. CDR3 sequence (DNA): TGCGCCGGGCTAGCGGGAGTTGAGCAGTTCTTC.

The J gene is TRBJ1-4, the V gene TRBV27, with a weak D call TRBD1 (6 bases). The CDR3 sequence is 13 residues long. Germline loops: CDR1 MNHEY, CDR2 SMNVEV (reference sequence). V was trimmed by 5 bases and J by 9 bases, leaving 13 bases between them. CDR3 protein: CASSRGGPQKLFF. The CDR3 DNA reads as TGTGCCAGCAGTAGGGGGGGCCCACAAAAACTGTTTTTT. Combining the CDR3 with reference TRBV27 and TRBJ1-4 gives the whole variable domain EAQVTQNPRYLITVTGKKLTVTCSQNMNHEYMSWYRQDPGLGLRQIYYSMNVEVTDKGDVPEGYKVSRKEKRNFPLILESPSPNQTSLYFCASSRGGPQKLFFGSGTQLSVL.

V is TRBV19 and J is TRBJ1-5; possible D gene TRBD1, 6 bases. Germline loops: CDR1 LNHDA, CDR2 SQIVND (reference sequence). CDR3 size: 15 residues. The V end was cut by 2 bases, the J end by 6 bases, with 14 bases between. CDR3 coding DNA: TGTGCCAGTAGTATACCGGGGGGCTGGGTTCAGCCCCAGCATTTT. This sequence encodes CASSIPGGWVQPQHF.

The rearrangement uses TRBV7-2 and TRBJ2-7, with D perhaps matching TRBD2 (6 bases). Trimming removed 1 base from V and 2 bases from J, with 9 bases in between. Germline V CDR1 and CDR2: SGHTA, FQGNSA. CDR3 size: 14 residues. The CDR3 nucleotides read TGTGCCAGCAGCTTAGGGGGGAGGCCCTACGAGCAGTACTTC. It is translated as CASSLGGRPYEQYF.

This clone was counted a few times. V gene TRBV14 combines with J gene TRBJ2-2, with TRBD2 matching over 13 bases. V gave up 0 bases and J gave up 3 bases; unmatched junction bases: 4. This CDR3 contains 18 residues. Looked up from germline, CDR1 is SGHDN and CDR2 is FVKESK. The CDR3 coding sequence is TGTGCCAGCAGCCAAGAGTCGGGACTAGCGGGATACACCGGGGAGCTGTTTTTT. Translated, it gives CASSQESGLAGYTGELFF. Combining the CDR3 with reference TRBV14 and TRBJ2-2 gives the whole variable domain EAGVTQFPSHSVIEKGQTVTLRCDPISGHDNLYWYRRVMGKEIKFLLHFVKESKQDESGMPNNRFLAERTGGTYSTLKVQPAELEDSGVYFCASSQESGLAGYTGELFFGEGSRLTVL.

This CDR3 is CASTTFTSAGGIGELFF. DNA of the CDR3: TGCGCCAGCACCACCTTTACCTCGGCGGGGGGGATCGGGGAGCTGTTTTTT. The chain is built from TRBV5-1 and TRBJ2-2, with 9 bases aligning to TRBD2. The CDR3 consists of 17 residues. V shed 6 bases and J 7 bases; nucleotides not matched to a gene: 16. Germline loops: CDR1 SGHRS, CDR2 YFSETQ.

This clone was detected a few times. The V gene is TRBV3-1 (or the pseudogene TRBV3-2), the J gene TRBJ1-1, with TRBD1 matching over 7 bases. The CDR3 totals 18 residues. Germline assignment: CDR1 LGHDT and CDR2 YNNKEL (reference sequence). The ends lost 1 base at V and 0 bases at J; junction bases unmatched: 11. CDR3 loop: CASSQAESGTAMNTEAFF. DNA of the CDR3: TGTGCCAGCAGCCAAGCGGAATCCGGGACAGCTATGAACACTGAAGCTTTCTTT.

CDR3 nucleotide sequence: TGTGCCAGCAAGAGGCGAGAGACCCAGTACTTC. Translating it yields CASKRRETQYF. This chain uses TRBV6-5 with TRBJ2-5; D unresolved. Trimming took off 7 bases at V and 4 bases at J, with 7 bases between the two ends. Germline CDR1 is MNHEY and CDR2 is SVGAGI. The CDR3 has 11 amino acids.

The chain has TRBV3-1 (or the pseudogene TRBV3-2) and TRBJ1-4; 8 positions agree with TRBD1. The CDR3 contains 14 residues. Germline assignment: CDR1 LGHDT and CDR2 YNNKEL (reference sequence). J gave up 6 bases and V 4 bases, and 4 bases lay outside the gene matches. The CDR3 region is CASSLGQGYEKLFF. The CDR3 nucleotides are TGTGCCAGCAGCCTAGGACAGGGCTATGAAAAACTGTTTTTT.

V and J are TRBV7-8 and TRBJ1-5; D gene ambiguous. Per germline, CDR1 SGHVS and CDR2 FQNEAQ. Trimming pared 4 bases from V and 3 bases from J, leaving 13 bases between. The length of the CDR3 is 15 residues. CDR3 DNA sequence: TGTGCCAGCAGCTCCCTTCCAGACAACAATCAGCCCCAGCATTTT. Amino acids: CASSSLPDNNQPQHF.